This T cell receptor beta chain comes out of a study of metastatic and nonmetastatic thyroid tumors. On the study more broadly: Repertoire data that came from the blood and tumor or nodule tissue of malignant and benign thyroid patients were compared. Whole-study results and caveats: Malignant tumors reportedly showed significantly higher TCR beta diversity than benign nodules in both blood and tumor.

Original processing notes: It was from CDR3 differences across clinicopathological groups that a distant-metastasis classifier for papillary thyroid cancer was built. MiXCR was used by TCRdb to re-call the PCR reads. None of the V and J calls come from the authors' own analysis; TCRdb made them. The table has about 41,000 clones, 20% to 25% seen once. Trimming left V 2 bases short and J 5 bases short, with 11 bases between. The CDR3 is made up of 14 amino acids. This clone was seen only a few times. Its antigen is undetermined. All patients reached thyroid surgery having received no treatment beforehand.

This clonotype was sampled from a female donor with papillary thyroid cancer or a benign thyroid nodule (not recorded which). Some clones in this sample may be carry-over from other donors' samples. Sequenced input: tumor tissue. This chain links TRBV12-3 or TRBV12-4 with TRBJ2-3, with D possibly being TRBD1 (6 bases). The CDR3: CASSLQGFGDTQYF. CDR3 DNA: TGTGCCAGCAGTTTACAGGGGTTTGGAGATACGCAGTATTTT.